Described below is a single TCR beta chain sequence and its context. This sample is part of a study of cytomegalovirus exposure and HLA in healthy donors. Study at large: There were a few hundred genotyped donors. Of these, about 80% fell in the genetic ancestry cluster associated with self-reported Caucasian donors.

60 Vbeta and 13 Jbeta primers were used in PCR. Sequencing used immunoSEQ multiplex PCR; TCRdb keeps in-frame clones, though not all of them. This table has roughly 240,000 clones, 70% to 90% appearing once. Trimming left V 4 bases short and J 6 bases short, with 20 bases between. Per the germline V gene, CDR1 is SGHVS and CDR2 is FNYEAQ. The CDR3 consists of 16 residues. This TCR came from a girl aged 2 to 9 in good health and CMV-seronegative. This chain joins TRBV7-6 and TRBJ2-3; TRBD2 is a possible D gene (6 bases). Sequenced: PBMCs. CDR3 DNA sequence: TGTGCCAGCAGCTCGACCGAACTTATCCGGGAGGATACGCAGTATTTT. Amino acid sequence: CASSSTELIREDTQYF.